Listed below are T cell receptor beta chains from one sample, sequenced in a study of blood T cells in healthy people across ages. In TCRdb, the 5' RACE reads were re-called with MiXCR into one record per CDR3 protein. The table lists 1.8 million or so distinct CDR3 sequences, approximately 40% of them singletons, with under 25% in the top ten. Specimen: blood. All receptors derive from a human donor in good health. Each CDR3 is given with its conserved first and last residue. Not every row has a clone size; where given, it reads once, few, many or a size class.

>NA|TRBJ2-5|TRBV11-2
CASSLNPGLRETQYF
>few|TRBJ2-3|TRBV7-8
CASSLKPGTSGVARTSTDTQYF
>NA|TRBJ2-7|TRBV4-1
CASSQDFGWIYEQYF
>few|TRBJ2-7|TRBV5-1
CASSLGPGADAYEQYF
>NA|TRBJ2-5|TRBV7-2
CASRNGGQETQYF
>NA|TRBJ2-1|TRBV12-3/TRBV12-4
CASSRLTPTYNEQFF
>NA|TRBJ1-5|TRBV20-1
CSALGRGNQPQHF
>few|TRBJ1-1|TRBV5-5
CASSPYYRNTEAFF
>few|TRBJ1-5|TRBV29-1
CSVEEDGIDGPQHF
>NA|TRBJ1-2|TRBV4-1
CASSQALDSLGTF
>NA|TRBJ2-7|TRBV5-1
CASCLHGQDEQYF
>NA|NA|TRBV5-1
CASSFLASGGGHEQYF
>many|TRBJ2-7|TRBV7-2
CASSLRTSGDSYEQYF
>few|TRBJ1-6|TRBV7-6
CASRGQGSNSPLHF
>few|TRBJ2-7|TRBV9
CASSVRTGTYEQYF
>NA|TRBJ1-2|TRBV12-3/TRBV12-4
CASSRTPTGLAGNTF
>NA|TRBJ2-7|TRBV20-1
CSARVVYEQYF
>NA|TRBJ1-2|TRBV20-1
CSARVISYGYTF
>NA|TRBJ1-5|TRBV20-1
CSARGGGEQPQHF
>few|TRBJ1-2|TRBV7-9
CASPTGGIDGYTF
>NA|TRBJ1-2|TRBV12-3/TRBV12-4
CASSWDVEFYGYTF
>few|TRBJ1-2|TRBV7-2
CASSLAVGEQHGYTF
>few|TRBJ2-1|TRBV29-1
CSVELAELYNEQFF
>few|TRBJ2-5|TRBV7-9
CASSLIRGQETQYF
>NA|TRBJ2-1|TRBV20-1
CRIERYSYNEQFF
>few|TRBJ2-1|TRBV20-1
CSATRPPGQGVNEQFF
>NA|TRBJ2-1|TRBV5-1
CASSFQQGYNEQFF
>NA|NA|TRBV5-6
CASGPGGTSGSNEQYF